This TCR beta chain comes out of a study of blood T cell repertoires in COVID-19. Study-level information: Researchers got acute and convalescent COVID-19 samples from the United States, Italy and Spain.

Looked up from germline, CDR1 is LNHDA and CDR2 is SQIVND (reference sequence). This CDR3 has 16 residues. The junction had 15 bases not matched to a gene; V was cut back by 7 bases and J by 4 bases. Assay used: immunoSEQ multiplex PCR; TCRdb lists only in-frame clones, some missing. Among under 300,000 clones listed, 86% were seen once. V usage is TRBV19 and J usage is TRBJ1-2; 7 positions match TRBD1. Sequenced material: peripheral blood. This receptor was identified in a woman in her 30s with COVID-19, enrolled during active disease. This chain's CDR3 is CASNLSPLTGAYGYTF. CDR3 sequence (DNA): TGTGCCAGTAACCTTTCCCCCTTAACAGGGGCCTATGGCTACACCTTC.